A single TCR beta chain is shown here with its context. Its antigen is still unknown. Base qualities are missing; no much larger clone stands one base away. TCR beta CDR3 regions were amplified from RNA transcripts. A first-round RT-PCR of the TCR CDR3 used the HTBI primer set with the Qiagen OneStep RT-PCR kit. Libraries were constructed in a second round of multiplex PCR, after which size selection and purification were carried out. The libraries were sequenced on an Illumina HiSeq2000 using paired-end 100 bp reads. As for the original processing: SOAPnuke was used to process the raw data, throwing out any read that contained adapters or uncalled bases, had a mean Phred below 15, or lacked an exact constant-primer or identifier match. High-quality paired reads were merged using COPE v1.2.5, and each unique nucleotide sequence was defined as a clonotype. MiTCR v1.1 was used to align clonotypes to the IMGT TRBV, TRBD and TRBJ reference segments. The analysis included only V-J combinations with a frequency above 0.0001, which together covered 99.2% of the repertoires. The TCS score was defined as the ratio of F50 (clonal expansion) to E x V (chaos), calculated using BLOSUM62-based TCRdist between CDR3 peptides within each V-J. Welch's t-statistics and random forest reduced 514 V-J features to 13, which were used in a naive Bayes classifier (R e1071). TCRdb itself trimmed the public reads at Q25 with fastp, ran MiXCR and retained productive beta chains. Rows are combined by CDR3 protein, so each entry shows the most common genes and DNA. These V and J calls originate from TCRdb's pipeline instead of the authors' own analysis. The sample includes more than 300,000 distinct CDR3 sequences, with about 15% observed a single time. The ten top clones hold approximately 23% of the sample.

This entry comes from a study of T cells in Graves' hyperthyroidism and ophthalmopathy (dated by TCRdb to the late 2010s). General notes on the study: Peripheral blood was collected at initial diagnosis, before any treatment. TCR V-J signatures able to tell the groups apart were searched for in a discovery cohort of 100 patients, of whom 43 had Graves' ophthalmopathy and about 55 had stable Graves' hyperthyroidism. Thyroid tissue and blood T-cell repertoires from six or seven Graves' hyperthyroidism patients were also compared in the study. Prospective prediction of ophthalmopathy was tested in an independent validation cohort of 18 to 20 hyperthyroidism patients and some 17 patients who later progressed to ophthalmopathy. The paper describes TCR Vbeta CDR3 sequencing of about 140 peripheral blood samples, made up of some 40 ophthalmopathy patients, more than 70 hyperthyroidism patients and roughly 17 progressor patients. After sampling, hyperthyroidism patients received methimazole starting at 30 mg daily, and ophthalmopathy patients received high-dose intravenous methylprednisolone. The 80 to 100 discovery patients were randomly divided into training and test sets at a 7:3 ratio.

Stable Graves' hyperthyroidism was defined as the absence of progression to ophthalmopathy over 18 months of follow-up. Hyperthyroidism patients were newly diagnosed, with disease duration under 2 months, and aged 18 to 65 years. The study excluded patients with uncontrolled infections, other autoimmune diseases, pregnancy or lactation. Diagnoses relied on clinical symptoms, serum thyroxine and TRAb, thyroid ultrasound and orbital computed tomography. PBMCs were isolated from 7.5 to 10 ml of fresh peripheral blood by Ficoll-Paque density gradient centrifugation. Trizol reagent was used to extract total RNA, and RNA quality was then checked on an Agilent 2100 Bioanalyzer. The CDR3 covers 14 residues, taking in both the cysteine and the phenylalanine. The only DNA kept is the CDR3, 42 bases in frame from the first base. Per the germline V gene, SGHVS is the CDR1 and FQNEAQ is the CDR2. V is shortened by 1 base, J by 2 bases, and the region joining them spans 6 bases.

The investigation overall reported the following: Ophthalmopathy was separated from stable hyperthyroidism by a 13 V-J signature model, with 85% to 90% sensitivity and around 81% specificity obtained in cross-validation and 80%/75% obtained in testing. Sample size was not statistically predetermined, and blinding of investigators to group allocation was not performed. In validation, the model predicted progression to ophthalmopathy a median of around six months before onset, with over 55% sensitivity and 72.22% specificity. Most expanded thyroid clonotypes (frequency above 0.001) were also found in blood, which suggests that blood repertoires may mirror thyroid immune responses.

The receptor was derived from a woman between 25 and 40 years old with Graves' hyperthyroidism. The chain uses TRBV7-8 and TRBJ1-3; the D gene lacks a confident call. Input material: blood. The DNA sequence follows: TGTGCCAGCAGCTTAGGGTTCGCTGGAAACACCATATATTTT. It encodes CASSLGFAGNTIYF.